A selection of T cell receptor beta chains follows, all from one sample in a study of Ad26.COV2.S vaccination and SARS-CoV-2 variants. Generated by immunoSEQ multiplex PCR, the TCRdb table keeps only in-frame clones and is missing some. This table holds approximately 300,000 clones, around 84% found once. The input for sequencing was peripheral blood, taken in a trial of Ad26.COV2.S vaccine versus placebo. The receptors were sampled from a person between 18 and 59 years old who received the Ad26.COV2.S COVID-19 vaccine or a placebo. The CDR3 runs from the conserved cysteine through the conserved F or W. The D gene is left open where the match is weak. Clone sizes are given selectively: once, few, many, or a class where the clone is expanded.

d_call j_call clone_size v_call cdr3_nt cdr3_aa
. TRBJ1-2 once TRBV9 TGTGCCAGCAGCCCGGCGGGTCAGGCTCGATTCACCTTC CASSPAGQARFTF
. TRBJ2-1 . TRBV4-1 TGCGCCAGCGGGTCAGACTCCTACAATGAGCAGTTCTTC CASGSDSYNEQFF
. TRBJ1-1 . TRBV12-3/TRBV12-4 TGTGCCAGCAGTCTGGGGGGGAAAACTGAAGCTTTCTTT CASSLGGKTEAFF
. TRBJ2-3 . TRBV5-1 TGCGCCAGCAGCTTGGCGGGGCCCCTCACAGATACGCAGTATTTT CASSLAGPLTDTQYF
. TRBJ1-1 once TRBV18 TGTGCCAGCTCTTCTGCGTTCGTGAACACTGAAGCTTTCTTT CASSSAFVNTEAFF
. TRBJ2-5 . TRBV5-5 TGTGCCAGCAGCTTCAGGAGGAGTACAGCAGAACAAGAGACCCAGTACTTC CASSFRRSTAEQETQYF
. TRBJ2-2 . TRBV3-1/TRBV3-2 TGTGCCAGCAGCCAAGATGCGTACACCGGGGAGCTGTTTTTT CASSQDAYTGELFF
TRBD2 TRBJ2-5 . TRBV9 TGTGCCAGCAGCGCCCCCCTCGGGGGGAAGAGAGAGACCCAGTACTTC CASSAPLGGKRETQYF
. TRBJ1-1 . TRBV7-7 TGTGCTAGTGGGCCGCTAGTCAACATGAACACTGAAGCTTTCTTT CASGPLVNMNTEAFF
. TRBJ1-2 . TRBV6-2/TRBV6-3 TGTGCCAGCAGTTACCTAGGGACACTCTATGGCTACACCTTC CASSYLGTLYGYTF
TRBD1 TRBJ1-2 . TRBV3-1/TRBV3-2 TGTGCCAGCAGCCAAGACAGGGGGACCTATGGCTACACCTTC CASSQDRGTYGYTF
. TRBJ1-4 . TRBV7-8 TGTGCCAGCAGCTTACGTGGGGGGCAGCTGGCAACTAATGAAAAACTGTTTTTT CASSLRGGQLATNEKLFF
. TRBJ2-1 . TRBV19 TGTGCCAGTAGTATGGTGGCCAGCTCCTACAATGAGCAGTTCTTC CASSMVASSYNEQFF
. TRBJ1-4 . TRBV21-1 TGTGCCAGCAGCACGCAGATAAGGGGGCCGACTAATGAAAAACTGTTTTTT CASSTQIRGPTNEKLFF
. TRBJ1-2 . TRBV6-2/TRBV6-3 TGTGCCAGCAGTTACGGGCCCCCCAACTATGGCTACACCTTC CASSYGPPNYGYTF
. TRBJ2-7 . TRBV5-6 TGTGCCAGCAGCTTACTAGCCACAGATGCGTTCTACGAGCAGTACTTC CASSLLATDAFYEQYF
. TRBJ2-2 . TRBV7-3 TGTGCCAGCAGCCGAGGACAGGGGGAGCTGTTTTTT CASSRGQGELFF
. TRBJ2-1 . TRBV24-1 TGTGCCACCAGTGATACAAAAGCGGGCTCCTACAATGAGCAGTTCTTC CATSDTKAGSYNEQFF
. TRBJ1-2 . TRBV10-3 TGTGCCATCAGTGAGTCTGATGTCGTCGATGGCTACACCTTC CAISESDVVDGYTF
TRBD1 TRBJ2-7 . TRBV7-9 TGTGCCAGCAGACGGATCACAGGGGAGAGCTCCTACGAGCAGTACTTC CASRRITGESSYEQYF
. TRBJ2-5 . TRBV14 TGTGCCAGCAGCCAAGGTAACCTCGGACGGATACAAGAGACCCAGTACTTC CASSQGNLGRIQETQYF
. TRBJ2-2 . TRBV7-2 TGTGCCAGCAGCTTACGACTTGGAGACACCGGGGAGCTGTTTTTT CASSLRLGDTGELFF
TRBD2 TRBJ2-5 . TRBV6-2/TRBV6-3 TGTGCCAGCAGTTACGCTGGGACTAGCGGCCAAGAGACCCAGTACTTC CASSYAGTSGQETQYF
. TRBJ1-2 once TRBV5-8 TGTGCCAGCAGCCCCGGGGGTTATGGCTACACCTTC CASSPGGYGYTF
. TRBJ2-5 . TRBV10-1 TGCGCCAGCAGTGATTCGGGGGCAGGGACCGTCCAAGAGACCCAGTACTTC CASSDSGAGTVQETQYF
TRBD2 TRBJ2-7 few TRBV4-3 TGCGCCAGCAGCCAAGAGGAGGGTGCGGGGGGGTTCGAGCAGTACTTC CASSQEEGAGGFEQYF
TRBD1 TRBJ1-2 . TRBV4-3 TGCGCCAGCAGCCAAGCCGCCGGGACAGGGGCTTATGGCTACACCTTC CASSQAAGTGAYGYTF
. TRBJ1-2 . TRBV6-5 TGTGCCAGCAGCCAAATCTCAAACCGGGGCTATGGCTACACCTTC CASSQISNRGYGYTF
. TRBJ1-3 few TRBV6-6 TGTGCCAGCAGTTACGTTTCTGGGGGTACCTCGGACACCATATATTTT CASSYVSGGTSDTIYF
TRBD1 TRBJ2-7 many TRBV6-2/TRBV6-3 TGTGCCAGCAACCCCGGGGGACAGGGGGCTGGGGAGCAGTACTTC CASNPGGQGAGEQYF
TRBD2 TRBJ2-1 . TRBV6-5 TGTGCCAGCAGTTATATCCCTAGCGGATACAATGAGCAGTTCTTC CASSYIPSGYNEQFF
. TRBJ1-4 . TRBV5-4 TGTGCCAGCAGCGGGCCCGCAAATGAAAAACTGTTTTTT CASSGPANEKLFF
. TRBJ2-1 . TRBV12-5 TGTGCCGGGACTTCCAACTACAATGAGCAGTTCTTC CAGTSNYNEQFF